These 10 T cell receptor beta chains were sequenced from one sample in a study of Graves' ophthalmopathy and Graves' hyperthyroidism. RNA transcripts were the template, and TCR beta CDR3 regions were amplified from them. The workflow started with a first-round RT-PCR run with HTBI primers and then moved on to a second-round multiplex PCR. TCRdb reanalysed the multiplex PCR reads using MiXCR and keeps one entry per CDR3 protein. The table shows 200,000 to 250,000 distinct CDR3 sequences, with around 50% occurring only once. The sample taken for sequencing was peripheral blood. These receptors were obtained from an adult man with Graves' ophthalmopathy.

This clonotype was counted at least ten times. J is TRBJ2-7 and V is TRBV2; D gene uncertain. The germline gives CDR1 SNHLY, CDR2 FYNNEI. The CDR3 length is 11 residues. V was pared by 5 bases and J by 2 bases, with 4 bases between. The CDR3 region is CASSFTYEQYF. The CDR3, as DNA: TGTGCCAGCAGTTTCACCTACGAGCAGTACTTC.

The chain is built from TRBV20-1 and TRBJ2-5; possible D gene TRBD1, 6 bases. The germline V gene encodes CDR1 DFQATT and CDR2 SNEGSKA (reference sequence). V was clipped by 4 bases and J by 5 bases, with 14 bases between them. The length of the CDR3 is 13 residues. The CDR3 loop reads CSAIPGAPETQYF. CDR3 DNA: TGCAGTGCTATACCAGGGGCGCCGGAGACCCAGTACTTC.

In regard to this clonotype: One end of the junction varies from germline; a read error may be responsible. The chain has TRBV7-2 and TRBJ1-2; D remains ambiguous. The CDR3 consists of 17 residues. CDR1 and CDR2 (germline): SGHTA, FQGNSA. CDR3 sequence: CASSIATSGVPIYGYTF. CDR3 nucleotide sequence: TGTGCCAGCAGCATAGCAACCAGCGGGGTACCTATATATGGCTACACCTTC. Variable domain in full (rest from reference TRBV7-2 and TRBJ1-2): GAGVSQSPSNKVTEKGKDVELRCDPISGHTALYWYRQSLGQGLEFLIYFQGNSAPDKSGLPSDRFSAERTGGSVSTLTIQRTQQEDSAVYLCASSIATSGVPIYGYTFGSGTRLTVV.

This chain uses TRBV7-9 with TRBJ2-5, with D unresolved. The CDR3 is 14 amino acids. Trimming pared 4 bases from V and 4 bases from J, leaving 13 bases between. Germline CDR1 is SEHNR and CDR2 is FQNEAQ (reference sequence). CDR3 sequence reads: CASSSRSNGETQYF. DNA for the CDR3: TGTGCCAGCAGCTCCCGGTCCAACGGAGAGACCCAGTACTTC. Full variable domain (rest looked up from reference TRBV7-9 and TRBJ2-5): DTGVSQNPRHKITKRGQNVTFRCDPISEHNRLYWYRQTLGQGPEFLTYFQNEAQLEKSRLLSDRFSAERPKGSFSTLEIQRTEQGDSAMYLCASSSRSNGETQYFGPGTRLLVL.

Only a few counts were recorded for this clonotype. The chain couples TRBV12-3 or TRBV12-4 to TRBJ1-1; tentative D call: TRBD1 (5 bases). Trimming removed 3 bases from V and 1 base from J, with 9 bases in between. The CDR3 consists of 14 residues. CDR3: CASSFGAGNTEAFF. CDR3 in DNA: TGTGCCAGCAGTTTTGGGGCGGGGAACACTGAAGCTTTCTTT.

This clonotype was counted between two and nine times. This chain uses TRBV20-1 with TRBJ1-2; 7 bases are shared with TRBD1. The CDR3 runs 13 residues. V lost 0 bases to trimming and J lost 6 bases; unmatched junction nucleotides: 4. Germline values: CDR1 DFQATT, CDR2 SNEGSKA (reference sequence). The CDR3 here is CSARDQGGHGYTF. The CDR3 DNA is TGCAGTGCTAGAGATCAAGGGGGCCATGGCTACACCTTC.

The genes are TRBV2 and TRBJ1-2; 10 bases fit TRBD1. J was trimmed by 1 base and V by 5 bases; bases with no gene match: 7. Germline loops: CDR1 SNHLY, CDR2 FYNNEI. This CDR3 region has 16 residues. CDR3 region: CASSWTGGIGNYGYTF. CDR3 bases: TGTGCCAGCAGTTGGACAGGGGGAATCGGTAACTATGGCTACACCTTC. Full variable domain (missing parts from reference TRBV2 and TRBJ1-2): EPEVTQTPSHQVTQMGQEVILRCVPISNHLYFYWYRQILGQKVEFLVSFYNNEISEKSEIFDDQFSVERPDGSNFTLKIRSTKLEDSAMYFCASSWTGGIGNYGYTFGSGTRLTVV.

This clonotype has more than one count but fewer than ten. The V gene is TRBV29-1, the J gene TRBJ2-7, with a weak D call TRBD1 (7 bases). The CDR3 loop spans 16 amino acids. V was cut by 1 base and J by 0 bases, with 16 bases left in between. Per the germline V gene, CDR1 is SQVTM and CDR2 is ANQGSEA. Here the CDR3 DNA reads TGCAGCGTTGAAGGCTTCGGCGGGACAGCCTCCTACGAGCAGTACTTC. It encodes CSVEGFGGTASYEQYF.

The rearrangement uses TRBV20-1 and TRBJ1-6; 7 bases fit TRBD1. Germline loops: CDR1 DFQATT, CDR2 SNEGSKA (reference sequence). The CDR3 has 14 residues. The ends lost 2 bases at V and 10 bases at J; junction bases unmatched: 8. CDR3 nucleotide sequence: TGCAGTGCTAGAATGACAGGGTCTGGATCACCCCTCCACTTT. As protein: CSARMTGSGSPLHF.

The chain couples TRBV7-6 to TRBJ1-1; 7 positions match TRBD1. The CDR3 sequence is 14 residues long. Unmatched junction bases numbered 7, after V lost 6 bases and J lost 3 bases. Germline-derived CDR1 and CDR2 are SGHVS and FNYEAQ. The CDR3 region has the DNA TGTGCCAGCAGTCCATGGGACAGAGACACTGAAGCTTTCTTT. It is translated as CASSPWDRDTEAFF.